This T cell receptor beta chain was captured in a study of metastatic and nonmetastatic thyroid tumors. In the study overall: Both malignant and benign thyroid patients supplied peripheral blood and tumor or nodule tissue samples, across which the repertoires of these patients were then compared.

Trimming took 3 bases from V and 14 from J, leaving 29 bases between them. The CDR3 length is 17 residues. Germline CDR1 is SGHVS and CDR2 is FQNEAQ. Via MiXCR, TCRdb re-called the PCR reads. The sample includes around 45,000 clones, 3% to 3.5% of them seen just once. Patients underwent thyroid surgery, and none had received any treatment before it. This rearrangement joins TRBV7-8 to TRBJ2-1, with D perhaps matching TRBD2 (6 bases). The TCR sequence derives from a female donor with papillary thyroid cancer or a benign thyroid nodule (not recorded which). Some clones in this sample may be carry-over from other donors' samples. The sequencing input was blood. CDR3 amino acids: CASSLVSGALLYNDEFF. CDR3 DNA: TGTGCCAGCAGCTTGGTTTCGGGAGCCCTACTCTACAATGACGAGTTCTTC.